This TCR beta chain was observed in a study of cytomegalovirus exposure and HLA in healthy donors. Across the study: Early release data held about 85 million unique TCRs from HLA-typed donors.

PCR primers comprised 60 Vbeta and 13 Jbeta primers. TCRdb's copy holds only in-frame clones and misses some; the assay was immunoSEQ multiplex PCR. The data hold about 100,000 clones, with approximately 80% observed a single time. With respect to this clone: Its target is not known.

This CDR3 contains 13 residues. V was cut by 0 bases and J by 6 bases, with 9 bases left in between. Germline-derived CDR1 and CDR2 are LGHNA and YNFKEQ. Study outcomes and limitations: Through in vitro validation, a few CMV-associated chains were shown to be specific for CMV antigens. The study assumed roughly uniform donor sequencing depth for presence/absence analyses. The study labeled 170 or so TCR beta chains cytomegalovirus-associated.

The genes are TRBV4-2 and TRBJ2-7; weak D call: TRBD2 (5 bases). Sample: PBMCs. The TCR sequence derives from a woman aged 18-29 years in good health and CMV-seronegative. Here the CDR3 reads CASSQELASEQYF. CDR3 in DNA: TGTGCCAGCAGCCAAGAGCTAGCCAGCGAGCAGTACTTC.